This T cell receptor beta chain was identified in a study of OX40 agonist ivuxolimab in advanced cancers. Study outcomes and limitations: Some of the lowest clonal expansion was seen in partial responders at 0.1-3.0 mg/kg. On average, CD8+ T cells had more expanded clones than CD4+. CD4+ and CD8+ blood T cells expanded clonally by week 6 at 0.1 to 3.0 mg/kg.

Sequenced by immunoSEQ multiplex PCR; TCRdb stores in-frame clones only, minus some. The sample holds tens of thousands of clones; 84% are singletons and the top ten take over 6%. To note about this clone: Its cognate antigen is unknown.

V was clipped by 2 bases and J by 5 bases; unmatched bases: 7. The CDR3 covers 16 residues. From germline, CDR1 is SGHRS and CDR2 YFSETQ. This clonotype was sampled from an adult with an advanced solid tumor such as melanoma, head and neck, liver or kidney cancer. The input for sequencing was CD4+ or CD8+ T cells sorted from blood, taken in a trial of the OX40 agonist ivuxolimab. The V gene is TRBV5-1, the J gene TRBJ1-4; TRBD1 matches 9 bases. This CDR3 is CASSFVGTGTNEKLFF. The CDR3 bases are TGCGCCAGCAGCTTTGTAGGGACAGGGACAAATGAAAAACTGTTTTTT.